This T cell receptor (beta chain) was retrieved from a study of cytomegalovirus exposure and HLA in healthy donors (dated by TCRdb to the late 2010s). For the study in its entirety: An earlier analysis of 550 to 700 of the donors reported approximately 270 Gb of sequence data and 100 million to 130 million unique TCR beta sequences from some 180 million T cells. An early release that covered about 600 HLA-typed donors contained approximately 300 gigabases of sequencing data and approximately 85 million unique TCR sequences. The genetic ancestry cluster associated with self-reported Caucasian donors included about 81% of the 398 genotyped donors. The study aimed to test whether signatures of past pathogen exposure could be identified by cataloging public T cell receptors. The T cell repertoires of 550 to 850 subjects were profiled by immunosequencing and related to cytomegalovirus serostatus. In addition to the first cohort of approximately 650 subjects, a separate validation cohort of 120 different subjects was used. To predict cytomegalovirus infection status, the study brought together high-throughput TCR immunosequencing, statistical association of individual TCRs with disease status, and machine learning. A later analysis re-examined previously published TCR beta repertoires from about 700 donors and added high-resolution HLA genotyping to investigate patterns of TCR occurrence. Rather than drawing on any new phenotypic data, the later analysis identified candidate immune exposures from TCR beta sequences and the way those sequences occurred across donors. To decide whether each TCR beta V gene segment behaved as functional or pseudogenic, an earlier analysis of approximately 590 of the donors relied on high-throughput TCR beta sequencing. Donor age, sex, ethnicity and CMV serostatus were compiled together with the repertoire data. A later genetic analysis used genome-wide SNP genotypes for about 65% of the 666 donors, treating that subset as a discovery cohort. Every repertoire in the discovery cohort had been generated on one and the same sequencing platform. Both class I and class II loci were covered by HLA typing, at four-digit resolution. Typing coverage differed by locus: A, B, C, DRB1 and DQB1 were typed in roughly 629-630 donors, DQA1 in 500 to 550, DPA1 in 600 to 610, and DPB1 in about 450. Four to six DR-DQ haplotypes were handled as single units for association and clustering, since linkage in the cohort was strong. Across 398 genotyped donors of the cohort, an average of roughly 200,000 unique TCR beta nucleotide sequences per donor were sequenced, and around 19% of those sequences were non-productive.

Concerning this clone: It has no known antigen specificity. Base quality data are lacking; no much larger clone is found one base away.

Beyond this particular receptor, the publication reports: According to a later analysis, parvovirus B19, influenza, CMV and Epstein-Barr virus appeared linked to several top co-occurrence clusters. In the study, around 150 TCR beta chains were listed as associated with cytomegalovirus. Most TCR sequences were observed very rarely across donors, whereas some public TCRs were present in many individuals. In vitro tests confirmed that a few of the cytomegalovirus-associated TCR beta chains recognize cytomegalovirus antigens. Assigning TCR associations to individual alleles was difficult when HLA alleles, especially DR and DQ, strongly co-occurred. In an earlier analysis of roughly 500 of the donors, most TCR beta V segments appeared in productive rearrangements about 87% or about 30% of the time, broadly matching IMGT annotations. The cohort was sequenced for TCR beta chains only, and without alpha or paired-chain data the features that could be detected were limited. Because HLA typing was unavailable for some donors at each locus, only the typed subset was used in association tests. Linkage disequilibrium might explain the correlated functional status among segregating V segments, but an unknown experimental factor could not be excluded. In a later genetic analysis, fewer N-insertions in productive TCRs were reported among donors in an Asian-associated ancestry cluster than the approximately 710-donor mean. A cluster of highly shared sequence variants was judged likely to represent a technical artifact of the sequencing pipeline. A later analysis associated 16,951 TCR beta sequences with specific HLA alleles at a false discovery rate of 0.05. Some 15 rarely observed V segments, including chromosome 9 orphons, were excluded from the earlier analysis of about 600 of the donors because counts were too low. V-gene and J-gene trimming of TCR beta chains was associated with a missense DCLRE1C variant in a later genetic analysis, and the association was replicated in an independent cohort. Some IMGT-functional V segments, including TRBV6-2 and TRBV6-3, could not be distinguished by the 87-base-pair reads and were therefore excluded. According to a later analysis, most CMV-associated TCR beta chains appeared to be HLA-restricted, and the HLA associations seemed to be driven largely by CMV exposure. Compared with equally common non-associated chains, HLA-associated TCR beta chains in a later analysis were more clonally expanded and had lower generation probabilities. A further reported finding was that TCR beta sequences accurately predicted the HLA-A and HLA-B alleles for most subjects in the first cohort. The classifier was reported to diagnose cytomegalovirus status with high specificity and sensitivity in both the original and validation cohorts. It was suggested by the authors that the approach could potentially be generalized to other disease states and immunological phenotypes. A later analysis found that TCR association rates varied across HLA loci, with DRB1 alleles showing the most associated TCRs and HLA-C alleles the fewest. The only immune exposure information available for the cohort was CMV serostatus. The presence/absence analyses assumed that sequencing depth was roughly uniform across donors, and that assumption may not be true.

The cohort was made up of about 610 healthy bone marrow donors. At the time of sampling, every cohort member was nominally healthy, though immune exposures that went unrecorded were likely present. The donor tested CMV seropositive, placing the donor among the 250 to 300 seropositive members of the cohort. A peripheral blood sample was provided by each donor, and peripheral blood mononuclear cells were used for TCR beta sequencing. Genomic DNA extraction from the blood cell samples was performed with the Qiagen DNeasy Blood Extraction Kit. Library creation used the immunoSEQ multiplex PCR assay. The multiplex PCR relied on a mix of 60 forward primers for TCR Vbeta segments and 13 reverse primers for TCR Jbeta segments. The CDR3 region of rearranged TCR beta genes was amplified from genomic DNA with a multiplex PCR assay. The Illumina HiSeq System was used to sequence the amplified TCR beta libraries as 87-base-pair reads. Per the original workflow: A later analysis counted tens of millions of unique TCR beta chains across the 670 or so repertoires, and 9 million to 14 million of these chains were shared by at least two donors. To remove PCR and sequencing errors, raw reads were error-corrected and collapsed into unique sequences using a nearest-neighbor algorithm that merged closely related sequences. CDR3 sequences were aligned to IMGT reference sequences to assign V, D and J gene segments. Each retained sequence needed at least a six-nucleotide match to both a V gene segment and a J gene segment. Rearrangements were classified as productive when the CDR3 lacked stop codons and remained in frame with V and J, and all other rearrangements were classified as non-productive. CDR3 was defined according to IMGT convention as the region running from the second conserved V-encoded cysteine to the conserved J-encoded phenylalanine. The earlier analysis of roughly 590 of the donors excluded any sequence lacking an unambiguous match to a single V gene segment. An earlier analysis of a few hundred of the donors called V segments functional above 56.7% productive rearrangements and segregating when the between-donor standard deviation exceeded 5%. A statistical classification framework was built for diagnosing cytomegalovirus status from the catalog of TCR beta chain sequences. A later analysis assigned V and J genes by comparing TCR nucleotide sequences with IMGT/GENE-DB human TR gene sequences. The TCRdist pipeline was used in a later analysis to assign CDR3 sequences and most-parsimonious VDJ recombination scenarios. In a later analysis, each TCR beta chain was defined by its CDR3 amino acid sequence together with its V-gene family, and reads without a unique V-gene family were excluded. A later analysis removed 600 or so highly shared, low-generation-probability nucleotide sequences to deal with suspected cross-contamination and a sequencing artifact. In a later analysis, a clonal expansion index for each public chain was calculated from normalized within-repertoire ranks of inferred template counts. A later analysis computed generation probabilities with a VDJ recombination model fitted to out-of-frame rearrangements, and checked the results against IGoR. In a later analysis, hypergeometric tests were used to score TCR-TCR, TCR-HLA and TCR-CMV co-occurrence, with a repertoire-size bias correction applied to TCR pairs. In a later analysis, false discovery rates were estimated by permuting HLA or CMV assignments 20 times. In a later analysis, co-occurring TCRs were grouped using DBSCAN, with TCRdist sequence similarity added in when clustering inside HLA-allele-positive subsets. Repertoires with fewer than 30,000 or more than 120,000 public chains, plus five repertoires with anomalous nucleotide sharing, were excluded from co-occurrence clustering. TCRdb limited this immuneACCESS table to in-frame rearrangements with V and J called. A share of clones is missing; checked studies link under half to unresolved V genes, and the rest is unexplained. The DNA gave D and trimming, while V, J and clone size come from that table. The sample has about 130,000 clones on record, around 73% of them singletons. The ten largest clones represent over 4% of the sample.

According to the germline V gene (reference sequence), CDR1 reads MNHEY and CDR2 reads SMNVEV. Germline trimming: 9 bases from V, 3 bases from J; junction bases outside gene matches: 3. Including the terminal cysteine and phenylalanine, the CDR3 comprises 13 residues. Solely the CDR3 DNA is kept, with 39 bases framed from the first base. What was sequenced was PBMCs. The TCR sequence derives from a man in his 60s in good health and CMV-seropositive. The sequence is built from TRBV27 and TRBJ2-3, with 10 bases matching TRBD2. DNA sequence: TGTGCCAGTATAGCGGGGGGTACAGATACGCAGTATTTT. Its translation reads: CASIAGGTDTQYF.